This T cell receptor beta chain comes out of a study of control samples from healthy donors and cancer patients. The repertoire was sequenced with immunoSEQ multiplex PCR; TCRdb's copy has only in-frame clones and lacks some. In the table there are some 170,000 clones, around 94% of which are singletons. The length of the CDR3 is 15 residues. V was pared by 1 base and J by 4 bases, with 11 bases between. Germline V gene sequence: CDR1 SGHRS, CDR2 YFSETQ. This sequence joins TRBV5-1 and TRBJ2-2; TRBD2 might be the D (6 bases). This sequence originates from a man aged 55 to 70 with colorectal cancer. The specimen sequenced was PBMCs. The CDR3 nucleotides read TGCGCCAGCAGCTTGATGAGCGGGTCCACCGGGGAGCTGTTTTTT. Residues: CASSLMSGSTGELFF.